This note documents a single TCR beta chain sequence. The clone's antigen remains unknown. There are no base qualities to consult, and no much larger clone falls within one base. Each collaborating institution followed its own protocols to collect whole blood in K2EDTA tubes. For TCRbeta analysis, collaborator samples were shipped as frozen whole blood, as isolated PBMCs, or as DNA extracted from either sample type. This sample stems from a study of blood T cell repertoires in COVID-19 (dated by TCRdb to the early 2020s). With regard to the full study: Samples covering the acute and convalescent phases of COVID-19 were provided by collaborators in the United States, Italy and Spain. The material from the prospective study consisted of cDNA or gDNA derived from T cells, B-cell-depleted T cells, or PBMCs. Subjects who had been exposed to COVID-19, were actively infected with it, or had recovered from it provided the deeply sampled blood TCRbeta repertoires that made up the dataset. The repertoires were released in a freely available public database intended as a resource for research on the immune response to SARS-CoV-2. The samples were drawn from the first 160 participants of the ongoing ImmuneRACE study and from under 1,500 subjects provided by 6 global collaborators. Sample metadata almost always included a de-identified subject ID, COVID-19 status, age in years and sex. Where available, HLA class I and class II types were obtained from metadata supplied by the sample provider rather than from assay-based typing.

TCRbeta CDR3 regions were amplified from genomic DNA by means of the immunoSEQ Assay, a bias-controlled multiplex PCR. Regarding the original processing steps: The number of nucleated cells in each sample was estimated by amplification of reference gene primers within the assay. To quantify the absolute abundance of each unique TCRbeta CDR3 rearrangement, sequence reads were collapsed and filtered. For each sample, productive Simpson clonality was calculated as the square root of Simpson's diversity index over productive rearrangements. In TCRdb, the immuneACCESS table is reduced to in-frame sequences with V and J assigned. These tables do not hold every clone; where another copy was compared, an unresolved V gene accounts for under half, and the others remain unexplained. D and trimming come from the DNA, and the V and J calls and clone size come from that table. In all, the sample holds 250,000 or so clones, and less than 90% of those were seen once. The ten top clones hold around 6.5% of the sample.

Results the study describes overall, beyond this receptor: The quantity of clinical and demographic metadata differed by source and by participant and was supplied without curation.

CDR1 and CDR2 were assigned from the germline V gene as MNHNS and SASEGT. V drops 3 bases and J drops 1 base, leaving 10 bases in between. CDR3 length: 15 amino acids, cysteine to phenylalanine. The sequence is cut down to CDR3 DNA, 45 bases in frame from base 1. Sequenced sample: peripheral blood. This sequence was found in a man aged 60-69 years with acute or convalescent COVID-19. The chain was built from TRBV6-1 and TRBJ2-4, with the D segment identity uncertain. The encoded CDR3 is CASSEGPSAKNIQYF. The nucleotides are TGTGCCAGCAGTGAGGGCCCCTCCGCCAAAAACATTCAGTACTTC.